This T cell receptor beta chain derives from a study of Ad26.COV2.S vaccination and SARS-CoV-2 variants. Study-wide context: Ad26.COV2.S was injected intramuscularly once or twice, 56 days apart. Study-level findings and limits: Vaccine and placebo recipients had comparable breadth of non-spike TCRs.

Generated by immunoSEQ multiplex PCR, the TCRdb table keeps only in-frame clones and is missing some. The data show 330,000 or so clones, 90% seen once. On this clone: What it binds is unknown.

Regarding treatment: over 15 received Ad26.COV2.S at low or high dose, single or two shots; 5 received placebo; per-sample allocation not given. At day 63 after the first vaccine or placebo injection, samples were drawn. Boston hosted the donor, who was an adult aged 18-55 years. The administered vaccine (an Ad26 vector) expressed Wuhan-strain SARS-CoV-2 spike. The germline V gene encodes CDR1 MGHDK and CDR2 SYGVNS. The CDR3 has 12 residues. V was shortened by 4 bases and J by 2 bases, with 4 bases between the two germline ends. The source is a person between 18 and 65 years old who received the Ad26.COV2.S COVID-19 vaccine or a placebo. This specimen consisted of peripheral blood, obtained in a trial of Ad26.COV2.S vaccine versus placebo. The rearrangement joins TRBV25-1 to TRBJ2-3; D is uncertain. The CDR3 bases are TGTGCCAGCAGTGTCGACACAGATACGCAGTATTTT. Translated, it gives CASSVDTDTQYF. Variable domain in full (rest from reference TRBV25-1 and TRBJ2-3): EADIYQTPRYLVIGTGKKITLECSQTMGHDKMYWYQQDPGMELHLIHYSYGVNSTEKGDLSSESTVSRIRTEHFPLTLESARPSHTSQYLCASSVDTDTQYFGPGTRLTVL.